Listed below are T cell receptor beta chains from one sample, sequenced in a study of prognosis after radiotherapy for stage I lung cancer. TCRdb reprocessed the multiplex PCR reads with MiXCR, giving one entry per CDR3 protein. Of 11,000 to 15,000 distinct CDR3 sequences listed, around 33% are singletons. Material: PBMCs, obtained before or after stereotactic body radiation therapy (not recorded which). The receptors originated from a donor aged 50 or older with non-small cell lung cancer. CDR3s include the opening cysteine and the closing phenylalanine or tryptophan. A D gene is named only where the DNA matches it firmly. Not all rows give a size; the values are once, few, many and, for expanded clones, a class.

j_call,v_call,clone_size,d_call,cdr3_aa,cdr3_nt
TRBJ2-3,TRBV28,NA,NA,CARSTNTDTQYF,TGTGCCAGAAGTACCAACACAGATACGCAGTATTTT
TRBJ2-7,TRBV5-6,many,NA,CASSLAPGGEQYF,TGTGCCAGCAGCTTGGCGCCAGGCGGCGAGCAGTACTTC
TRBJ2-3,TRBV7-2,medium-sized,TRBD1,CASSRQGAGDTQYF,TGTGCCAGCAGCCGTCAGGGGGCAGGGGATACGCAGTATTTT
TRBJ2-5,TRBV14,many,NA,CASSRFHGETQYF,TGTGCCAGCAGCCGTTTCCATGGGGAGACCCAGTACTTC
TRBJ2-7,TRBV7-3,many,TRBD1,CASSLGTGQGYEQYF,TGTGCCAGCAGCTTAGGGACCGGACAGGGGTACGAGCAGTACTTC
TRBJ1-4,TRBV12-3/TRBV12-4,many,TRBD1,CASSPGTGEEKLFF,TGTGCCAGCAGTCCAGGGACAGGTGAAGAAAAACTGTTTTTT
TRBJ1-5,TRBV30,many,TRBD1,CAWSLTGGNQPQHF,TGTGCCTGGAGTCTGACAGGGGGAAATCAGCCCCAGCATTTT
TRBJ2-1,TRBV2,medium-sized,TRBD2,CASRAGGLYNEQFF,TGTGCCAGCAGAGCGGGGGGGCTCTACAATGAGCAGTTCTTC
TRBJ1-4,TRBV5-1,many,TRBD1,CASSTRDRGPGATNEKLFF,TGCGCCAGCAGCACCCGGGACAGGGGGCCGGGGGCAACTAATGAAAAACTGTTTTTT
TRBJ1-2,TRBV10-2,NA,NA,CASSESRGQGCYGYTF,TGCGCCAGCAGTGAGTCAAGAGGGCAGGGATGCTATGGTTACACCTTC
TRBJ1-2,TRBV6-1,NA,NA,CGSTTPGQGVYGYNF,TGTGGCAGCACCACGCCGGGACAAGGGGTCTATGGCTACAACTTC
TRBJ1-6,TRBV19,medium-sized,TRBD1,CASSSTGGRSPLHF,TGTGCCAGTAGTTCGACAGGGGGTAGGTCACCCCTCCACTTT
TRBJ2-5,TRBV24-1,many,TRBD2,CATSDLTSGGETQYF,TGTGCCACCAGTGACCTGACTAGCGGTGGGGAGACCCAGTACTTC
TRBJ2-7,TRBV12-3/TRBV12-4,NA,NA,CPSSPDSRYEQYF,TGTCCCAGTAGCCCGGACTCGCGCTACGAGCAGTACTTC
TRBJ2-7,TRBV5-8,NA,NA,CARSLHRVHSNEQYF,TGTGCCAGAAGCTTGCACAGGGTCCACTCCAACGAGCAGTACTTC
TRBJ1-2,TRBV28,NA,NA,CASSLAVLGYTF,TGTGCCAGCAGTTTAGCCGTGCTTGGCTACACCTTC
TRBJ2-4,TRBV19,many,TRBD1,CASSIGTGIAKNIQYF,TGTGCCAGTAGTATAGGGACAGGGATAGCCAAAAACATTCAGTACTTC
TRBJ2-5,TRBV25-1,many,TRBD2,CASSQRGGKETQYF,TGTGCCAGCAGCCAGCGGGGGGGAAAAGAGACCCAGTACTTC
TRBJ1-6,TRBV19,many,TRBD1,CASSRGTGNSPLHF,TGTGCCAGTAGTCGTGGGACAGGGAATTCACCCCTCCACTTT
TRBJ2-7,TRBV5-6,many,NA,CASRQELSGFDEQYF,TGTGCCAGCCGTCAAGAGTTGAGCGGGTTCGACGAGCAGTACTTC
TRBJ2-1,TRBV5-1,medium-sized,TRBD2,CASSLVGSGNNEQFF,TGCGCCAGCAGCTTGGTCGGTAGCGGGAACAATGAGCAGTTCTTC
TRBJ1-6,TRBV5-1,medium-sized,NA,CASSFLQGFDSPLHF,TGCGCCAGCAGCTTTCTCCAGGGGTTCGATTCACCCCTCCACTTT
TRBJ2-1,TRBV27,many,NA,CASGKGYEQFF,TGTGCGAGCGGAAAAGGTTATGAGCAGTTCTTC
TRBJ2-1,TRBV6-1,NA,NA,CASSPTWSGWAYNQQFF,TGTGCCAGCAGTCCTACTTGGAGCGGGTGGGCCTACAATCAGCAGTTCTTC
TRBJ2-5,TRBV5-8,many,NA,CASSQRGGEETQYF,TGTGCCAGCAGCCAACGAGGGGGGGAAGAGACCCAGTACTTC
TRBJ1-5,TRBV5-1,many,NA,CASSLRGWKNQPQHF,TGCGCCAGCAGCTTGAGAGGGTGGAAAAATCAGCCCCAGCATTTT
TRBJ1-1,TRBV28,many,TRBD1,CASSFFGTAGAFF,TGTGCCAGCAGTTTTTTCGGGACAGCTGGAGCTTTCTTT